This T cell receptor (beta chain) was obtained from a study of naive and memory T cell subsets. V lost 3 bases and J lost 2, with 16 bases in between. CDR3 length equals 16 residues. CDR1 is SNHLY and CDR2 is FYNNEI in the germline V gene. Study results and limitations: In naive cells, over 90% of TCR sequences were seen only once.

The beta constant-region primer was an equimolar mix of two oligonucleotides covering TRBC1 and TRBC2. TCRdb re-derived calls from the UMI-ligation and nested PCR reads in MiXCR, one entry per CDR3 protein. Among 140,000 to 150,000 distinct CDR3 sequences listed, over 15% were seen once. With respect to this clonotype: Antigen unknown.

This sequence originates from a human donor in good health. Sequencing was performed on naive CD4+ T cells from blood. This chain connects TRBV2 to TRBJ2-5; maybe TRBD2 (6 bases). The CDR3 DNA is TGTGCCAGCAGTGATGAGTCGGCGGGACGTCAAGAGACCCAGTACTTC. Its protein is CASSDESAGRQETQYF.